This entry describes one T cell receptor (beta chain). The antigen remains undetermined. These data originate in a study of blood T cells in healthy people across ages. Study observations and caveats: Getting older went along with TCR beta diversity per million T cells dropping roughly linearly.

The authors ran a second PCR of about 6 to 11 cycles using a sample-barcoded 5' primer and a J-beta primer mix. TCRdb fed the 5' RACE reads into MiXCR, producing one record per CDR3 protein. The sample consists of under 1,000,000 distinct CDR3 sequences, about half of them appearing once. The V gene's germline CDR1 is SGHTA and CDR2 FQGNSA. The germline V and J ends were trimmed by 4 bases and 8 bases, with 20 bases remaining between them. This CDR3 spans 15 amino acids. The sample comprised blood. The J gene is TRBJ1-2, the V gene TRBV7-2, with a possible D match to TRBD1 (5 bases). This clonotype was sampled from an elderly man in good health. DNA for the CDR3: TGTGCCAGCAGCTCCTCACCCCGGGACCCCTGGGGCTACACCTTC. This translates into CASSSSPRDPWGYTF. Full variable domain (rest looked up from reference TRBV7-2 and TRBJ1-2): GAGVSQSPSNKVTEKGKDVELRCDPISGHTALYWYRQSLGQGLEFLIYFQGNSAPDKSGLPSDRFSAERTGGSVSTLTIQRTQQEDSAVYLCASSSSPRDPWGYTFGSGTRLTVV.